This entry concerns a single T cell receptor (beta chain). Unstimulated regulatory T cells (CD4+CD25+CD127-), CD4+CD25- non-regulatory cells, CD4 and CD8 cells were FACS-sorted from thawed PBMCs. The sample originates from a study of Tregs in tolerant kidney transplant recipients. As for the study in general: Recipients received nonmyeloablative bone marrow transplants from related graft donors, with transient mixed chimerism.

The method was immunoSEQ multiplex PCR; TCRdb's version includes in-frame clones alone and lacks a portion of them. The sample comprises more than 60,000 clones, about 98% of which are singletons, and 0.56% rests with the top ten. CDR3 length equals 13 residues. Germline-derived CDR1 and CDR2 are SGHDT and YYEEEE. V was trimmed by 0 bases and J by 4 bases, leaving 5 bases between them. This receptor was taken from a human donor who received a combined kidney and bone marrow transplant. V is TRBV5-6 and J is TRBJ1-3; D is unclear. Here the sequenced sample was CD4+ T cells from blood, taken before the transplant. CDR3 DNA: TGTGCCAGCAGCTTGGACGGGGGAAACACCATATATTTT. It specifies CASSLDGGNTIYF. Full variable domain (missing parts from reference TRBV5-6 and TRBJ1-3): DAGVTQSPTHLIKTRGQQVTLRCSPKSGHDTVSWYQQALGQGPQFIFQYYEEEERQRGNFPDRFSGHQFPNYSSELNVNALLLGDSALYLCASSLDGGNTIYFGEGSWLTVV.